The sequence of this TCR beta chain was determined in a study of response to subunit inactivated influenza vaccine. Points from the study as a whole: There was a suggestion from the authors that each seasonal influenza vaccination recruits few new T cells.

Notes on this clonotype: Its antigen is not known.

A single record per CDR3 protein comes from TCRdb applying MiXCR to the RT-PCR reads. The sample includes over 800,000 distinct CDR3 sequences, over 20% of them seen just once. V was clipped by 5 bases and J by 3 bases; unmatched bases: 8. CDR3 size: 15 residues. Germline V lookup: CDR1 MGHDK, CDR2 SYGVNS. The V gene is TRBV25-1, the J gene TRBJ1-2, with 8 bases that match TRBD1. The receptor was isolated from a man aged 45-65 years who received an inactivated influenza vaccine. This specimen consisted of PBMCs from blood, obtained more than 4 days after vaccination. The CDR3 reads CASSFFGTGDYGYTF. The CDR3 DNA is TGTGCCAGCAGTTTTTTTGGGACAGGAGACTATGGCTACACCTTC.